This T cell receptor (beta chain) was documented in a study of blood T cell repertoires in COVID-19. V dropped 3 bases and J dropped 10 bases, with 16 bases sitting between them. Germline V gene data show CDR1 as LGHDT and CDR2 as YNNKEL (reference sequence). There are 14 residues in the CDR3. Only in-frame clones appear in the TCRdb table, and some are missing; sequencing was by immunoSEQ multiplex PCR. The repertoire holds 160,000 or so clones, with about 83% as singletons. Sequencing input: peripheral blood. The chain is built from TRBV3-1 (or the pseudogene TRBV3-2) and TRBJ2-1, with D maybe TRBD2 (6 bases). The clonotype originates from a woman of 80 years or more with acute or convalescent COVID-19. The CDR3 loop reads CASSQETDRGEQFF. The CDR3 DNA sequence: TGTGCCAGCAGCCAGGAGACTGACCGGGGGGAGCAGTTCTTC.